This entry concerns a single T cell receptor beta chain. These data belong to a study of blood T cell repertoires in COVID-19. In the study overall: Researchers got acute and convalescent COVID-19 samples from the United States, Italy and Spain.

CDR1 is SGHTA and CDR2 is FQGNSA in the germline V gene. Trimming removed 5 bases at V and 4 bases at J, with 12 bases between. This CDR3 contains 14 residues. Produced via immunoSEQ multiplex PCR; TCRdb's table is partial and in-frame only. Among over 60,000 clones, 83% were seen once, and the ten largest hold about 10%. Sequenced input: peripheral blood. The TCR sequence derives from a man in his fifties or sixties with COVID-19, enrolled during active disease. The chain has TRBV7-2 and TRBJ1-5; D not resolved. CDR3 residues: CASSARRGNQPQHF. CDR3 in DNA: TGTGCCAGCAGCGCTAGGCGGGGAAATCAGCCCCAGCATTTT.